The source of this T cell receptor (beta chain) is a study of OX40 agonist ivuxolimab in advanced cancers. Study-level information: From about 23 to 85 years was the age range, with a mean of around 60 years, and approximately 80% were male. Study conclusions and caveats: Among T cells, CD8+ cells averaged more expanded clones than CD4+ cells. Some nonresponders additionally presented with little normalized T-cell clonal expansion.

In regard to this clone: Antigen: not known.

Germline V CDR1 and CDR2: MDHEN, SYDVKM. The V and J ends lost 3 bases and 15 bases respectively, with 22 bases between them. The CDR3 sequence is 14 residues long. Libraries were prepared by immunoSEQ multiplex PCR; TCRdb keeps only in-frame clonotypes and omits some of them. In the table there are around 94,000 clones, about 90% of which are singletons. Specimen: CD4+ or CD8+ T cells sorted from blood, collected in a trial of the OX40 agonist ivuxolimab. The receptor's source is an adult with an advanced solid tumor such as melanoma, head and neck, liver or kidney cancer. This chain connects TRBV28 to TRBJ2-3; perhaps TRBD2 as D (5 bases). CDR3 sequence reads: CASSLSPLAGAFYF. CDR3 nucleotides: TGTGCCAGCAGTTTGTCACCCCTGGCGGGCGCCTTCTATTTT.